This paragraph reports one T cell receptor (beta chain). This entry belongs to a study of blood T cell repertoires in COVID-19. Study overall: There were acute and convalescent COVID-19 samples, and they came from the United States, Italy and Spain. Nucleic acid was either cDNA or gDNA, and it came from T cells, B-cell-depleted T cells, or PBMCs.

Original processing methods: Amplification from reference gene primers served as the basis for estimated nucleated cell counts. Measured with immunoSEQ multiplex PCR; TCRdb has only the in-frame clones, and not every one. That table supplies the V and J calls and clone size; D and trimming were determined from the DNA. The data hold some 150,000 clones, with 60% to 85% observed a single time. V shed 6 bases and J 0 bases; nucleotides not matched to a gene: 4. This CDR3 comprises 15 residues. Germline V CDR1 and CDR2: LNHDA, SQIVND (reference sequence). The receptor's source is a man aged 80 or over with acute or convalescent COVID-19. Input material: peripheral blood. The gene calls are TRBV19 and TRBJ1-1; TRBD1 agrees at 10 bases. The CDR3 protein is CASRRGTGVNTEAFF. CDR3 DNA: TGTGCCAGTAGGAGAGGGACAGGGGTGAACACTGAAGCTTTCTTT.